Listed below are T cell receptor beta chains from one sample, sequenced in a study of blood T cells in healthy people across ages. TCRdb passed the 5' RACE reads through MiXCR, listing each CDR3 protein once. Of about 1.6 million distinct CDR3 sequences listed, almost 35% are singletons. Sequenced material: blood. The receptors derive from a woman in her twenties or thirties in good health. Both conserved end residues are trimmed from each CDR3. Fields, in order: J gene, V gene, CDR3 protein.

TRBJ2-1,TRBV20-1,SASTASAYNEQF
TRBJ2-1,TRBV6-6,ASSSHRENEQF
TRBJ2-7,TRBV2,ASRGGAGPTYEQY
TRBJ2-1,TRBV27,ATALAGDKDEQF
TRBJ2-7,TRBV12-3/TRBV12-4,ASSLAATSGSGSYEQY
TRBJ1-2,TRBV20-1,SAPRGGNYGYT
TRBJ2-3,TRBV14,ASSPREGAYPEY
TRBJ2-1,TRBV5-1,ASSSSGGTHNEQF
TRBJ2-7,TRBV28,ASSPQGSSYEQY
TRBJ2-5,TRBV14,ASSQDGTPQETQY
TRBJ2-5,TRBV7-9,ASSLDGSSAETQY
TRBJ2-7,TRBV9,ASSVSGSGSYEQY
TRBJ1-1,TRBV15,ATSPSLAAGTEAF
TRBJ2-7,TRBV20-1,SALKPTHEQY
TRBJ1-4,TRBV12-3/TRBV12-4,ASSSGDSPSEKLF
TRBJ2-3,TRBV20-1,SARNPTASTDTQY
TRBJ2-7,TRBV4-1,ASSQGGTALPYEQY
TRBJ2-1,TRBV6-1,ASSRQGKASEQF
TRBJ1-2,TRBV9,ASSGAVIRYT
TRBJ2-1,TRBV7-3,ASSHEGAMPVGEQF
TRBJ2-7,TRBV16,ASSQNRGRVPGDRYYEQY
TRBJ1-4,TRBV4-1,ASSTRGRGNNEKLF
TRBJ2-7,TRBV20-1,SARGQGDDEQY
TRBJ2-1,TRBV12-3/TRBV12-4,ASSLGVGTSYNEQF
TRBJ1-5,TRBV24-1,ATSPGHNQPRH
TRBJ2-5,TRBV20-1,SAGTLRETQY
TRBJ2-7,TRBV6-2/TRBV6-3,ASKPPGISYEQY
TRBJ2-7,TRBV4-1,ASSQVGVAEDEQY
TRBJ1-2,TRBV7-2,ASSYGTSYGYT
TRBJ1-2,TRBV5-5,ASTKPGPTDYGYT
TRBJ1-2,TRBV28,ASSSRVPGGNGYT
TRBJ1-5,TRBV7-9,ASSSSRDRGIPQH
TRBJ1-2,TRBV3-1,ASRDRGDGYT
TRBJ2-5,TRBV7-9,ASSLPGQTQY
TRBJ2-1,TRBV6-5,ASSVRGDRNEQF
TRBJ2-7,TRBV28,ASSSRDGLFTKQY
TRBJ2-1,TRBV5-4,ASGFEGTSSYNEQF
TRBJ2-5,TRBV5-1,AGSFGTNQETQY
TRBJ2-2,TRBV5-6,ASSFIIEGELF
TRBJ2-2,TRBV27,ASSSRGRELF
TRBJ2-3,TRBV12-3/TRBV12-4,ASRGMESPGTDTQY
TRBJ1-5,TRBV20-1,SAPEAGQGNQPQH
TRBJ2-1,TRBV15,ATSSSGTARYNEQF
TRBJ2-3,TRBV6-1,ASSGQPTSTDTQY
TRBJ1-1,TRBV4-1,ASSQEGPPITEAF
TRBJ2-2,TRBV3-1,ASSQRGTASYTGELF
TRBJ2-2,TRBV18,ASSPRDRGWKSTGELF